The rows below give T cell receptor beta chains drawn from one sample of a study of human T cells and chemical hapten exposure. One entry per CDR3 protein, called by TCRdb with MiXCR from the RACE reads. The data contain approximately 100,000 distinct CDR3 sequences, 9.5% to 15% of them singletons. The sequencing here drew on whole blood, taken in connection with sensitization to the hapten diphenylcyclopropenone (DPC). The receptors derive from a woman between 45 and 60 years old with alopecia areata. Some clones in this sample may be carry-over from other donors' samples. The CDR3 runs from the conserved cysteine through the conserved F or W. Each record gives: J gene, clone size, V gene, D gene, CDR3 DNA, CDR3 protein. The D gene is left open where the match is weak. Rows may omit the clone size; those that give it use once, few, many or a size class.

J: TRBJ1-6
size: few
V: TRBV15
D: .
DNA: TGTGCCACCAGCAGAGACGTACGGGCGCCCCTCCACTTT
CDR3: CATSRDVRAPLHF

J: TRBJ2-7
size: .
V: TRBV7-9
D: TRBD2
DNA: TGTGCCAGCAGCCCCCGGCGCGCGGGAGTTAGCTCCTACGAGCAGTACTTC
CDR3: CASSPRRAGVSSYEQYF

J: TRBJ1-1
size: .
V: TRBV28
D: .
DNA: TGTGCCGGCCAGTTAGGAGGGAACACTGAAGCTTTCTTT
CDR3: CAGQLGGNTEAFF

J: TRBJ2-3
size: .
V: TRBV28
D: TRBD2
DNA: TGTGCCAGCGGAATAGCGGGATTTGGTGGGACAGATACGCAGTATTTT
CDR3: CASGIAGFGGTDTQYF

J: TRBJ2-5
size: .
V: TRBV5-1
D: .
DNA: TGCGCCAGCCAGACAGAAGAGACCCAGTACTTC
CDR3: CASQTEETQYF

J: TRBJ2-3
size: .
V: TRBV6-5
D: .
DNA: TGTGCCAGCAGCACAGGAATGGGGGATACGCAGTATTTT
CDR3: CASSTGMGDTQYF

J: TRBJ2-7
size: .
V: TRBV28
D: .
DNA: TGTGCCAGCAGTTTTTCAGGACCACTCTACGAGCAGTACTTC
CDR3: CASSFSGPLYEQYF

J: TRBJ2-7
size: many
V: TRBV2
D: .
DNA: TGTGCCAGCAGTGAAGCAGGGTCCGGCGAGCAGTACTTC
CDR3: CASSEAGSGEQYF

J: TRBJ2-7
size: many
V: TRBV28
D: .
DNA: TGTGCCAGCAGTTCTGGGACCTACGAGCAGTACTTC
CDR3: CASSSGTYEQYF

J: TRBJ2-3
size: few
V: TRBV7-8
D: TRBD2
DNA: TGTGCCAGCAGCTTAGGTGGTACAAGCGGGGGGCCCTCCACAGATACGCAGTATTTT
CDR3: CASSLGGTSGGPSTDTQYF

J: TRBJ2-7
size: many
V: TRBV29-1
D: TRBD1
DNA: TGCAGCGTTACCGATCCGCACAGGGGGGAAACCTACGAGCAGTACTTC
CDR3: CSVTDPHRGETYEQYF

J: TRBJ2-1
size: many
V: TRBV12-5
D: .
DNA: TGTGCTAGTGGTTCCAGACTGGATGAGCAGTTCTTC
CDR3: CASGSRLDEQFF

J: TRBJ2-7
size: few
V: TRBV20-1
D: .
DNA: TGCAGTGCCATCAGGAACCGCTACGAGCAGTACTTC
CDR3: CSAIRNRYEQYF

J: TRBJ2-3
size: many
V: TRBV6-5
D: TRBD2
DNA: TGTGCCAGCAGTTACTCATGGCTAGCGGGAGTTACGCAGTATTTT
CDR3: CASSYSWLAGVTQYF

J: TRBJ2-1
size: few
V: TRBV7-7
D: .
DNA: TGTGCCAGCAGCTTAGGAAGCGGCCCACCCTACAATGAGCAGTTCTTC
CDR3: CASSLGSGPPYNEQFF

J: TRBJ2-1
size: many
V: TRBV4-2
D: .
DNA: TGTGCCAGCAGCCGGTGGGGGGAGAATGAGCAGTTCTTC
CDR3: CASSRWGENEQFF

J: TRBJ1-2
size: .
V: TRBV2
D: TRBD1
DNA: TGTGCCAGCTCTGACAGGGGGCGGTCGGACTATGGCTACACCTTC
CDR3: CASSDRGRSDYGYTF

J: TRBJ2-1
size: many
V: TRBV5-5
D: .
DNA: TGTGCCAGCAGCTTGGCCTACAATGAGCAGTTCTTC
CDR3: CASSLAYNEQFF

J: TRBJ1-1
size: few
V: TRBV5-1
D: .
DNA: TGCGCCAGCAGCTTCGGTTTAGGGCCCGGGATGAACACTGAAGCTTTCTTT
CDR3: CASSFGLGPGMNTEAFF

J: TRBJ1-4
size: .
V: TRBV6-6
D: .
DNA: TGTGCCAGCGGACGGGACGGATTTAATGAAAAACTGTTTTTT
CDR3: CASGRDGFNEKLFF

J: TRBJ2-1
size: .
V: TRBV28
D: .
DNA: TGTGCCAGCAGCCCCGGGGAGGTCTCCTACAATGAGCAGTTCTTC
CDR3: CASSPGEVSYNEQFF

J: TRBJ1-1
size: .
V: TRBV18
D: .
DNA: TGTGCCAGCTCACCAACCACAGGTTCGATGGGCACTGAAGCTTTCTTT
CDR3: CASSPTTGSMGTEAFF

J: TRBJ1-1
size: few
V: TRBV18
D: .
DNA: TGTGCCACCCGGATCGGGGGCGCGGGGGACACTGAAGCTTTCTTT
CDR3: CATRIGGAGDTEAFF

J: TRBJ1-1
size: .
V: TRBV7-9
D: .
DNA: TGTGCCAGCAGCTTAGTTAGCCCGAACACTGAAGCTTTCTTT
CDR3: CASSLVSPNTEAFF

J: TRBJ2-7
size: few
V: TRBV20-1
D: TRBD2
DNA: TGCAGTGCTAGAGCGGGGGGGCTGGGCGAGCAGTACTTC
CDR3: CSARAGGLGEQYF

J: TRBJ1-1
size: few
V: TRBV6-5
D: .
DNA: TGTGCCAGCAGTTACAATCGGAATGCGAACACTGAAGCTTTCTTT
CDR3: CASSYNRNANTEAFF

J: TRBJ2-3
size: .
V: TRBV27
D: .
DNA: TGTGCCAGCAGTTTCCAGGGAGATATTATAGATACGCAGTATTTT
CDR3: CASSFQGDIIDTQYF

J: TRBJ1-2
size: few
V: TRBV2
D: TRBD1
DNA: TGTGCCAGCGGAGGGGACAGCCTGTATGGCTACACCTTC
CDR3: CASGGDSLYGYTF

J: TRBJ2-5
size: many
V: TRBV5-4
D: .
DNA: TGTGCCAGCAGCTTGCCTTCTCAAGAGACCCAGTACTTC
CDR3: CASSLPSQETQYF

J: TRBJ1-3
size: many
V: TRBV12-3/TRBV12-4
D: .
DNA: TGTGCCAGCAGCCTAGCTGACAGCTCTGGAAACACCATATATTTT
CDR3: CASSLADSSGNTIYF

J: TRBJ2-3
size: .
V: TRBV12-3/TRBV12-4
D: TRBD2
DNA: TGTGCCAGCGGGCGGGGGTCAGATACGCAGTATTTT
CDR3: CASGRGSDTQYF

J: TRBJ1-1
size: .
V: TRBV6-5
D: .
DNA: TGTGCCAGCAGTTACTCGAGTGTCTTGAACACTGAAGCTTTCTTT
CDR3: CASSYSSVLNTEAFF

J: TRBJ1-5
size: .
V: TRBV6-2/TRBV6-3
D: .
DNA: TGTGCCAGCAGTTACACAGGGACTCAGCCCCAGCATTTT
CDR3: CASSYTGTQPQHF

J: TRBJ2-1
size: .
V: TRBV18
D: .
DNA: TGTGCCAGCTCACCACGGAGGGAGTCCGACAATGAGCAGTTCTTC
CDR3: CASSPRRESDNEQFF

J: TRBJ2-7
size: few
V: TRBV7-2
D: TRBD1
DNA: TGTGCCAGCAGCCCGGACAGGGGTTCCTACGAGCAGTACTTC
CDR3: CASSPDRGSYEQYF

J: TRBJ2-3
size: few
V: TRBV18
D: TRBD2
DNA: TGTGCCAGCTCACCACCGAACGGGGGGGGCACAGATACGCAGTATTTT
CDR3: CASSPPNGGGTDTQYF

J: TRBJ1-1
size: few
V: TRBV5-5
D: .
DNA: TGTGCCAGCAGCCGGGGACTTTTGGGGGAGACTGAAGCTTTCTTT
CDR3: CASSRGLLGETEAFF

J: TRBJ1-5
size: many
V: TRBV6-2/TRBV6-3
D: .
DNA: TGTGCCAGCAGTTCAGGGAATCAGCCCCAGCATTTT
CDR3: CASSSGNQPQHF

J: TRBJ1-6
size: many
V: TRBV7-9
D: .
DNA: TGTGCCAGCAGCTTAGCGAGGCAGGGGAGTTCACCCCTCCACTTT
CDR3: CASSLARQGSSPLHF

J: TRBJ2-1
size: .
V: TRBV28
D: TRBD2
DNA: TGTGCCAGCAGTCAGCCTAGACTAGCGCTCTACAATGAGCAGTTCTTC
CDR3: CASSQPRLALYNEQFF

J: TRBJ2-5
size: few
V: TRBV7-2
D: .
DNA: TGTGCCAGCAGCTTCGGTGGACAGAGAGAGACCCAGTACTTC
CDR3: CASSFGGQRETQYF

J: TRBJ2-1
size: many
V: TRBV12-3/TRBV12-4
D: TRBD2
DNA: TGTGCCAGCAGCCTAGCGGGAGCGCCCTCCTACAATGAGCAGTTCTTC
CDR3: CASSLAGAPSYNEQFF

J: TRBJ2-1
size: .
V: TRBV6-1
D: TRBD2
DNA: TGTGCCAGCAGATTCGGACTAGCGAGTTCCTACAATGAGCAGTTCTTC
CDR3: CASRFGLASSYNEQFF

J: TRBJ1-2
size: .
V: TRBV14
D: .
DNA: TGTGCCAGCAGCCAAACGCTCAGTGGCTACACCTTC
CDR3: CASSQTLSGYTF

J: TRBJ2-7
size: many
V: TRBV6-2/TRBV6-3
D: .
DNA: TGTGCCAGCAGCCGACCCTTTGCAGTATCCTACGAGCAGTACTTC
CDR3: CASSRPFAVSYEQYF

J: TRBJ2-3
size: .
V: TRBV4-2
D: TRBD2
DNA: TGTGCCAGCAGCCAAGTTACTAGCGGTGGGGATACGCAGTATTTT
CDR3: CASSQVTSGGDTQYF

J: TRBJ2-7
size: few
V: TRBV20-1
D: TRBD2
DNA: TGCAGTGCCAGAAGGTCTAGCGGGGGCCCTGGGTACTTC
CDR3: CSARRSSGGPGYF

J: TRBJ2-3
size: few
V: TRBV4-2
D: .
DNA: TGTGCCAGCAGTAATTCTTATGGGGGATCCCCTAGCACAGATACGCAGTATTTT
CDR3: CASSNSYGGSPSTDTQYF

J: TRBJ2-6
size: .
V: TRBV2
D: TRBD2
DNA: TGTGCCAGCAGTGCCTCACTAGCGGGAGACTCTGGGGCCAACGTCCTGACTTTC
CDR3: CASSASLAGDSGANVLTF